One sample yielded the 3 T cell receptor beta chains listed below, sequenced in a study of shared clonotypes between healthy human individuals. Sequencing used immunoSEQ multiplex PCR; TCRdb keeps in-frame clones, though not all of them. The profile shows about 180,000 clones, approximately 92% of them singletons. The sample was naive CD4+ T cells sorted from blood. Subset described: CD45RA+ positively selected. These receptors originate from a woman aged 25 to 39 in good health.

The V gene is TRBV19, the J gene TRBJ2-7; possibly TRBD1 or TRBD2 for D (5 bases each). The germline V gene has CDR1 LNHDA and CDR2 SQIVND (reference sequence). V lost 8 bases and J lost 3, with 23 bases in between. The CDR3 is made up of 16 amino acids. In DNA form, the CDR3 reads TGTGCCAGTTCTGAAACCGGGGCCCGAAAGGGCTACGAGCAGTACTTC. Its protein product is CASSETGARKGYEQYF.

The chain recombines TRBV7-2 with TRBJ1-4; TRBD1 aligns across 10 bases. Per germline, CDR1 SGHTA and CDR2 FQGNSA. Germline trimming cut 5 bases from V and 7 bases from J; bases unmatched to any gene: 13. There are 17 residues in the CDR3. CDR3 in amino acids: CASSAGRWTGGSEKLFF. The CDR3 DNA is TGTGCCAGCAGCGCAGGGCGCTGGACAGGGGGAAGTGAAAAACTGTTTTTT.

The chain combines TRBV28 with TRBJ2-1; 7 bases are a match to TRBD2. The germline CDR1 and CDR2 sequences are MDHEN and SYDVKM. This CDR3 has 17 residues. Trimming removed 8 bases from V and 9 bases from J; junction bases left unmatched: 22. The CDR3 loop reads CASDVAGDRYGVVEQFF. The CDR3 coding sequence is TGTGCCAGCGACGTAGCGGGCGATCGTTACGGGGTTGTTGAGCAGTTCTTC.